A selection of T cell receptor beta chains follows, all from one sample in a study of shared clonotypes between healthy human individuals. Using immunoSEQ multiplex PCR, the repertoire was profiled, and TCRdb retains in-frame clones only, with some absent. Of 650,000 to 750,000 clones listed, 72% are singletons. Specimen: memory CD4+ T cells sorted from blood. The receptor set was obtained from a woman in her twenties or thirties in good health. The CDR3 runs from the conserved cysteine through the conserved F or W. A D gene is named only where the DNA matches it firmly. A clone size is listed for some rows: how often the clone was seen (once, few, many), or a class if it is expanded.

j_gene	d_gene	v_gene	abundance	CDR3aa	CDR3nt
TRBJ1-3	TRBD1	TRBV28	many	CASSIHRGNTIYF	TGTGCCAGCAGTATTCACAGGGGGAACACCATATATTTT
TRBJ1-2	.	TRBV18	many	CASSYRDGGYTF	TGTGCCAGCTCATACAGGGACGGGGGCTACACCTTC
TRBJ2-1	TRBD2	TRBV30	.	CAWSSLREGQYNEQFF	TGTGCCTGGAGTAGTTTGAGGGAGGGCCAGTACAATGAGCAGTTCTTC
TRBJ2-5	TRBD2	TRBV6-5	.	CASSYSLAGGAETQYF	TGTGCCAGCAGTTACTCTCTAGCGGGAGGCGCGGAGACCCAGTACTTC
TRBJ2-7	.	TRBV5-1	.	CASSFDVVDYEQYF	TGCGCCAGCAGCTTCGACGTTGTGGACTACGAGCAGTACTTC
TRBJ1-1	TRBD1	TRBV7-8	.	CASRDGQGNTEAFF	TGTGCCAGCAGGGACGGACAGGGGAACACTGAAGCTTTCTTT
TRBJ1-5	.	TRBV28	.	CASRPGSNNQPQHF	TGTGCCAGCAGACCCGGGAGCAACAATCAGCCCCAGCATTTT
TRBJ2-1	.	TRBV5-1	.	CASSSGTMYNEQFF	TGCGCCAGCAGCTCCGGGACAATGTACAATGAGCAGTTCTTC
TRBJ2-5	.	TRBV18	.	CASSPQGQGRETQYF	TGTGCCAGCTCACCACAGGGACAAGGTCGGGAGACCCAGTACTTC
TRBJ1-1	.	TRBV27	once	CASSSALNTEAFF	TGTGCCAGCAGTTCGGCCTTGAACACTGAAGCTTTCTTT
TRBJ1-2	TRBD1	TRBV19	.	CASSAGTGGNYGYTF	TGTGCCAGTAGTGCCGGGACAGGGGGGAACTATGGCTACACCTTC
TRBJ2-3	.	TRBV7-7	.	CASSLAGKESDTQYF	TGTGCCAGCAGCTTAGCGGGAAAGGAGTCAGATACGCAGTATTTT
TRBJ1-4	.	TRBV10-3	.	CAISEREGLSEKLFF	TGTGCCATCAGTGAGAGGGAGGGTTTGAGCGAAAAACTGTTTTTT
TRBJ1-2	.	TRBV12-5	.	CASGLNFGYGYTF	TGTGCTAGTGGTTTAAACTTTGGCTATGGCTACACCTTC
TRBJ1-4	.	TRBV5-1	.	CASRMGTNEKLFF	TGCGCCAGCAGGATGGGAACTAATGAAAAACTGTTTTTT
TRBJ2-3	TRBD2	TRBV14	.	CASSQGRTSGSGDTQYF	TGTGCCAGCAGCCAAGGCCGGACTAGCGGGAGTGGAGATACGCAGTATTTT
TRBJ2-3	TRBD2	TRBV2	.	CASRSGVVLGTSTDTQYF	TGTGCCAGCCGTAGCGGGGTGGTACTCGGTACTAGCACAGATACGCAGTATTTT
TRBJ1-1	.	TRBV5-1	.	CASSQLGVTEAFF	TGCGCCAGCAGCCAACTAGGAGTCACTGAAGCTTTCTTT
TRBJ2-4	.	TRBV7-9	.	CASSLVRERNIQYF	TGTGCCAGCAGCTTAGTGAGGGAGAGAAACATTCAGTACTTC
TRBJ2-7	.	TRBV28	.	CASHKPIQGKDEQYF	TGTGCCAGCCATAAACCCATCCAGGGAAAGGACGAGCAGTACTTC
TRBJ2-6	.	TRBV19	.	CASRRRGGSGANVLTF	TGTGCCAGTAGACGCCGTGGGGGCTCTGGGGCCAACGTCCTGACTTTC
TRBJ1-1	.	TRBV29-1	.	CSARPAYTEAFF	TGCAGCGCACGCCCGGCATACACTGAAGCTTTCTTT
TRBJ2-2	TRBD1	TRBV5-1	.	CASTEQGADTGELFF	TGCGCCAGCACCGAACAGGGGGCTGACACCGGGGAGCTGTTTTTT
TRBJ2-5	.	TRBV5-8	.	CASSLSSQGETQYF	TGTGCCAGCAGCTTGTCATCTCAGGGTGAGACCCAGTACTTC
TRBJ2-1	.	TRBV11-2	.	CASSSRPDGGYEQFF	TGTGCCAGCAGCTCGCGACCAGACGGCGGCTATGAGCAGTTCTTC
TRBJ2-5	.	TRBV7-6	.	CASSLAGSMRETQYF	TGTGCCAGCAGCTTAGCGGGATCGATGCGAGAGACCCAGTACTTC
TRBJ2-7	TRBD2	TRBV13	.	CASSLGGLALEQYF	TGTGCCAGCAGCTTAGGGGGACTAGCTCTAGAGCAGTACTTC
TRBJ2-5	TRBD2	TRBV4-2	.	CASSQREGTETQYF	TGTGCCAGCAGCCAGCGGGAGGGGACGGAGACCCAGTACTTC
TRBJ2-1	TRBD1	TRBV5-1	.	CASSNRGYGYNEQFF	TGCGCCAGCAGTAACAGGGGCTACGGCTACAATGAGCAGTTCTTC
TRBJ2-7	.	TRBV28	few	CASAKAGSYMGYEQYF	TGTGCCAGCGCAAAAGCCGGGTCCTATATGGGCTACGAGCAGTACTTC